These 27 T cell receptor beta chains originate from one sample sequenced in a study of cytotoxic CD8 clonotypes in ibrutinib-treated CLL. The protocol was immunoSEQ multiplex PCR, while the TCRdb copy is restricted to in-frame clones and leaves out a portion. The data hold roughly 180,000 clones, with 72% observed a single time. Sequences were derived from PBMCs, sampled after 24 months of ibrutinib treatment. The source of these receptors is a human donor with chronic lymphocytic leukemia.

The chain uses TRBV4-3 and TRBJ2-7, with a weak D call TRBD2 (6 bases). Germline-derived CDR1 and CDR2 are LGHNA and YSLEER. The CDR3 contains 15 residues. The V gene lost 1 base and the J gene lost 5 bases, with 15 bases spanning the gap. CDR3 residues: CASSQVGGPPHEQYF. The CDR3, as DNA: TGCGCCAGCAGCCAAGTGGGAGGACCGCCCCACGAGCAGTACTTC.

J is TRBJ1-5 and V is TRBV2, with D maybe TRBD1 (5 bases). This CDR3 region has 13 residues. Germline assignment: CDR1 SNHLY and CDR2 FYNNEI. Deletions cut 10 bases from V and 9 bases from J, with 19 bases between. CDR3 DNA: TGTGCCACCTCCGGGACCCTCGGGCGGCCCCAGCATTTT. This translates into CATSGTLGRPQHF.

This clone was observed a single time. CDR3 nucleotide sequence: TGTGCCAGCAGCACCAGAATTGAGGCTAGCGGGAGTTATGAGCAGTTCTTC. This sequence encodes CASSTRIEASGSYEQFF. The rearrangement uses TRBV21-1 and TRBJ2-1; the table assigns TRBD2, which was not confirmed against the DNA. TRBV21-1 is labeled a pseudogene. There are 17 residues in the CDR3.

CDR3 in DNA: TGTGCCACCAGGGCTGGGGGGGAGCCCCAGCATTTT. It specifies CATRAGGEPQHF. This chain links TRBV6-1 with TRBJ1-5; TRBD1 might be the D (5 bases). CDR3 length: 12 residues. Trimming removed 10 bases at V and 8 bases at J, with 15 bases between. Germline loops: CDR1 MNHNS, CDR2 SASEGT.

The J gene is TRBJ2-7, the V gene TRBV4-3; TRBD2 matches 13 bases. With 0 bases clipped from V and 2 bases from J, the junction kept 10 bases outside the gene matches. This CDR3 spans 19 amino acids. CDR1 and CDR2 from the germline V gene are LGHNA and YSLEER. CDR3 sequence: CASSQDFPLGTSGTYEQYF. CDR3 coding DNA: TGCGCCAGCAGCCAAGATTTCCCCCTAGGGACTAGCGGGACCTACGAGCAGTACTTC.

The V call is TRBV4-3, the J call TRBJ2-3; D is undetermined. V lost 0 bases to trimming and J lost 0 bases, with 7 bases between them. The germline CDR1 and CDR2 sequences are LGHNA and YSLEER. The CDR3 contains 15 residues. The CDR3 DNA follows: TGCGCCAGCAGCCAAGATTACCGAAGCACAGATACGCAGTATTTT. It specifies CASSQDYRSTDTQYF.

CDR3 DNA sequence: TGTGCCTGGACCCCCTTTGCAAATCAGCCCCAGCATTTT. This encodes CAWTPFANQPQHF. This chain links TRBV30 with TRBJ1-5; D unresolved. Trimming cost V 4 bases and J 4 bases, with 11 bases left between them. Germline loops: CDR1 GTSNPN, CDR2 SVGIG (reference sequence). The CDR3 contains 13 residues.

This clone was counted between two and nine times. The V gene is TRBV27, the J gene TRBJ2-7; D remains ambiguous. Trimming left V 0 bases short and J 3 bases short, with 12 bases between. CDR1 MNHEY and CDR2 SMNVEV come from the germline V gene (reference sequence). CDR3 length: 15 residues. CDR3 in amino acids: CASSLSVDWNYEQYF. CDR3 sequence (DNA): TGTGCCAGCAGTTTATCGGTTGATTGGAACTACGAGCAGTACTTC.

The rearrangement joins TRBV7-3 to TRBJ2-7, with D perhaps TRBD1 or TRBD2 (5 bases each). Germline CDR1 is SGHTA and CDR2 is FQGTGA. This CDR3 has 15 amino acids. V gave up 0 bases and J gave up 0 bases, with 9 bases separating them. CDR3 coding DNA: TGTGCCAGCAGCTTAACCAGGGAGAGCTCCTACGAGCAGTACTTC. It specifies CASSLTRESSYEQYF.

A few counts support this clone. The chain is built from TRBV14 and TRBJ1-5; D uncertain. Trimming pared 5 bases from V and 1 base from J, leaving 9 bases between. The CDR3 consists of 14 residues. Germline V lookup: CDR1 SGHDN, CDR2 FVKESK. CDR3 bases: TGTGCCAGCAGCGTACGTGGGAGCAATCAGCCCCAGCATTTT. Translating gives CASSVRGSNQPQHF.

The chain links TRBV9 to TRBJ2-1; TRBD2 matches 10 bases. Germline values: CDR1 SGDLS, CDR2 YYNGEE. The CDR3 has 16 amino acids. The junction had 12 bases not matched to a gene; V was cut back by 0 bases and J by 12 bases. The DNA of the CDR3 is TGTGCCAGCAGCGTAGGGGTACCTAGCGGGAGTCGGGGGCAGTTCTTC. It specifies CASSVGVPSGSRGQFF.

A note on this clone: An end of the junction does not agree with germline; a read error may underlie this. Different DNA sequences within this sample yield the same CDR3. The J gene is TRBJ2-2, the V gene TRBV15; perhaps TRBD1 as D (5 bases). CDR1 LNHNV and CDR2 YYDKDF come from the germline V gene (reference sequence). This CDR3 is 15 amino acids long. CDR3 in DNA: TGTGCCACCAGCAGAGCAGGGAAAAACATCGGGGAGCTGTTTTTT. Amino acids: CATSRAGKNIGELFF.

The chain recombines TRBV5-4 with TRBJ2-7; tentative D call: TRBD1 (6 bases). The germline CDR1 and CDR2 sequences are SGHNT and YYREEE (reference sequence). The CDR3 runs 15 residues. Trimming removed 0 bases from V and 6 bases from J, with 16 bases in between. The DNA of the CDR3 is TGTGCCAGCAGCTTGGCCGTTAGAACAGGGAGCGAGCAGTACTTC. It specifies CASSLAVRTGSEQYF.

The chain has TRBV5-1 and TRBJ2-5; the D gene is possibly TRBD2 (5 bases). From germline, CDR1 is SGHRS and CDR2 YFSETQ. Trimming stripped 0 bases from V and 5 bases from J, with 14 bases between. The CDR3 extends over 15 amino acids. CDR3 DNA sequence: TGCGCCAGCAGCTTGGCAGCGGTGGCAATGGAGACCCAGTACTTC. As protein: CASSLAAVAMETQYF. The full variable domain, in which reference TRBV5-1 and TRBJ2-5 provide the parts outside the CDR3, is KAGVTQTPRYLIKTRGQQVTLSCSPISGHRSVSWYQQTPGQGLQFLFEYFSETQRNKGNFPGRFSGRQFSNSRSEMNVSTLELGDSALYLCASSLAAVAMETQYFGPGTRLLVL.

This clone was picked up a small number of times. The chain combines TRBV5-1 with TRBJ2-1; D not certain. The CDR3 extends over 13 amino acids. From germline, CDR1 is SGHRS and CDR2 YFSETQ. V dropped 4 bases and J dropped 9 bases, with 14 bases sitting between them. The CDR3 DNA reads as TGCGCCAGCAGCCTCGACCGAGACGGTGAGCAGTTCTTC. This gives the protein CASSLDRDGEQFF.

This chain links TRBV7-2 with TRBJ1-4; D might be TRBD1 (6 bases). Trimming removed 6 bases from V and 2 bases from J, with 10 bases in between. The CDR3 loop spans 14 amino acids. CDR1 SGHTA and CDR2 FQGNSA come from the germline V gene. The CDR3 coding sequence is TGTGCCAGCAGAGCCGACAGGACTAATGAAAAACTGTTTTTT. Residues: CASRADRTNEKLFF.

The chain has TRBV27 and TRBJ2-7, with no clear D. The V end lost 8 bases, the J end lost 1 base, and 6 bases lay between the germline ends. The CDR3 totals 11 residues. The germline V gene encodes CDR1 MNHEY and CDR2 SMNVEV (reference sequence). For the CDR3, the DNA is TGTGCCAGCGGAAAATCCTACGAGCAGTACTTC. Translation gives CASGKSYEQYF.

The rearrangement links TRBV27 to TRBJ2-5; 8 positions match TRBD1. Germline lookup yields CDR1 MNHEY and CDR2 SMNVEV (reference sequence). The V gene end was trimmed by 4 bases and the J gene end by 1 base; junction bases not matched to a gene: 8. There are 16 residues in the CDR3. In nucleotides, the CDR3 is TGTGCCAGCAGTTCGACGACAGGGGTTGCCCAAGAGACCCAGTACTTC. It yields the protein CASSSTTGVAQETQYF.

J is TRBJ2-3 and V is TRBV18; D gene ambiguous. The CDR3 has 12 amino acids. Between the trimmed V and J ends, which lost 3 bases and 6 bases, there was a span of 7 bases. CDR1 is KGHSH, CDR2 LQKENI, per germline. This CDR3 is CASSPSGDTQYF. The CDR3, as DNA: TGTGCCAGCTCACCCTCCGGGGATACGCAGTATTTT.

The chain employs TRBV11-3 and TRBJ2-1; 7 positions match TRBD2. The trim removed 2 bases at V and 2 bases at J, leaving 9 bases unmatched. This CDR3 is built from 17 residues. Germline values: CDR1 SGHNT, CDR2 YENEEA. CDR3 sequence reads: CASSLQAGLAPYNEQFF. CDR3 nucleotides: TGTGCCAGCAGCTTACAAGCGGGGTTAGCTCCCTACAATGAGCAGTTCTTC.

This clone has more than one count but fewer than ten. The chain links TRBV7-9 to TRBJ1-3; no firm D call. This CDR3 comprises 13 residues. V was trimmed by 5 bases and J by 1 base, leaving 6 bases between them. In germline, CDR1 is SEHNR, CDR2 FQNEAQ (reference sequence). This chain's CDR3 is CASSPESGNTIYF. CDR3 sequence (DNA): TGTGCCAGCAGCCCCGAATCTGGAAACACCATATATTTT.

This clone was detected only a few times. The rearrangement joins TRBV7-8 to TRBJ2-6; D possibly corresponds to TRBD2 (5 bases). CDR1 and CDR2 from the germline V gene are SGHVS and FQNEAQ. V gave up 7 bases and J gave up 0 bases, with 10 bases separating them. The CDR3 length is 15 residues. CDR3 DNA sequence: TGTGCCAGCACCCCTACTAGCTCTGGGGCCAACGTCCTGACTTTC. Translated: CASTPTSSGANVLTF.

The V gene is TRBV9, the J gene TRBJ1-3; no firm D call. Germline V gives CDR1 SGDLS, CDR2 YYNGEE. Trimming cost V 0 bases and J 4 bases, with 8 bases left between them. The CDR3 totals 14 residues. The DNA for the CDR3 is TGTGCCAGCAGCGTAGAACTCTGGGGAAACACCATATATTTT. Translating gives CASSVELWGNTIYF. Filled out from reference TRBV9 and TRBJ1-3, the complete variable domain reads DSGVTQTPKHLITATGQRVTLRCSPRSGDLSVYWYQQSLDQGLQFLIQYYNGEERAKGNILERFSAQQFPDLHSELNLSSLELGDSALYFCASSVELWGNTIYFGEGSWLTVV.

This clone has only a few counts. CDR3: CASSVGVNSYNEQFF. CDR3 DNA: TGTGCCAGCAGCGTGGGGGTTAACTCCTACAATGAGCAGTTCTTC. J is TRBJ2-1 and V is TRBV9; D is perhaps TRBD1 or TRBD2 (5 bases each). The CDR3 is 15 residues long. Trimming shortened V by 2 bases and J by 0 bases, and 9 bases separated the two germline ends. Germline V gene data show CDR1 as SGDLS and CDR2 as YYNGEE.

This clone was counted a few times. The CDR3 coding sequence is TGTGCCAGCAGTGAATCAGGACAGGGCTATGGCTACACCTTC. Translation: CASSESGQGYGYTF. The genes are TRBV2 and TRBJ1-2; 8 bases match TRBD1. From germline, CDR1 is SNHLY and CDR2 FYNNEI. The CDR3 totals 14 residues. V lost 2 bases and J lost 4; bases outside the gene matches: 3.

The gene calls are TRBV7-9 and TRBJ2-1; perhaps TRBD2 as D (5 bases). The germline CDR1 and CDR2 sequences are SEHNR and FQNEAQ (reference sequence). The ends were cut back, 2 bases at V and 10 bases at J, with 18 bases in the middle. CDR3 length equals 15 residues. The CDR3 DNA follows: TGTGCCAGCAGCTTACGGGGAGAGGAGCCTGAGGAGCAGTTCTTC. Its protein is CASSLRGEEPEEQFF.

This clone has a handful of counts. This rearrangement joins TRBV7-7 to TRBJ2-7, with D perhaps matching TRBD1 or TRBD2 (5 bases each). Looked up from germline, CDR1 is SSHAT and CDR2 is FNYEAQ (reference sequence). The CDR3 totals 14 residues. V lost 2 bases, J lost 5 bases, and 13 bases lay in between. The CDR3 nucleotides read TGTGCCAGCAGCTTATCCGGGGCCGATAACGAGCAGTACTTC. Protein: CASSLSGADNEQYF. Supplemented by reference TRBV7-7 and TRBJ2-7, the full variable domain reads GAGVSQSPRYKVTKRGQDVTLRCDPISSHATLYWYQQALGQGPEFLTYFNYEAQPDKSGLPSDRFSAERPEGSISTLTIQRTEQRDSAMYRCASSLSGADNEQYFGPGTRLTVT.